This record looks at one TCR beta chain sequence and its context. This CDR3 is also generated by other DNA sequences in the sample. The record originates from a study of blood T cell repertoires in COVID-19. Study-level information: Researchers got acute and convalescent COVID-19 samples from the United States, Italy and Spain.

The cohort comprised adults aged about 18 to 100 years residing in some 24 US areas. Donors were grouped by their self-reported clinical history. In the source study's methods: Reference gene primer amplification gave nucleated cell count estimates. Here immunoSEQ multiplex PCR was the method, and the copy in TCRdb shows in-frame clones only, minus some. V, J and clone size derive from that table, while D and trimming were established from the DNA sequence. The sample records 250,000 to 300,000 clones, approximately 90% being singletons. Trimming took off 2 bases at V and 7 bases at J, with 2 bases between the two ends. CDR3 length: 11 amino acids. Germline CDR1 reads SGHNT; CDR2 reads YENEEA.

The clonotype was recovered from a woman in her thirties or forties with acute COVID-19. Sample: PBMCs or T cells enriched from blood (not recorded which). The chain combines TRBV11-3 with TRBJ1-4; the D is unclear. The DNA of the CDR3 is TGTGCCAGCAGCTTACGTGAAAAACTGTTTTTT. It encodes CASSLREKLFF.